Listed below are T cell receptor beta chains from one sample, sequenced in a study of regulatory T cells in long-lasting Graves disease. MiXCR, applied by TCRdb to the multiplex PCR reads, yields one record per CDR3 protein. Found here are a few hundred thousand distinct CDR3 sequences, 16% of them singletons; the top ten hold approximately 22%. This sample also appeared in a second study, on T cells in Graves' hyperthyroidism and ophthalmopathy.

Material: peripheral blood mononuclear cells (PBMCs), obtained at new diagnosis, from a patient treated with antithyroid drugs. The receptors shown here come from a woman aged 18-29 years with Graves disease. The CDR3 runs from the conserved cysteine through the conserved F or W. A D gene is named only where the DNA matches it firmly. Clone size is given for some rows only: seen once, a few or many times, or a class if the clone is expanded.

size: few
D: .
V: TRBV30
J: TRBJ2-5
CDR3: CAWSTGQETQYF
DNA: TGTGCCTGGAGTACAGGCCAAGAGACCCAGTACTTC

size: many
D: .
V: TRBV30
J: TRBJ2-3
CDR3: CAYTTDTQYF
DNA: TGTGCCTACACAACAGATACGCAGTATTTT

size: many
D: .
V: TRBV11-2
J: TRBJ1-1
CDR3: CASSLGRVGEAFF
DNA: TGTGCCAGCAGTCTCGGACGGGTTGGTGAAGCTTTCTTT

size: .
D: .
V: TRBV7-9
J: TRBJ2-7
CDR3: CASSSDRTSYEQYF
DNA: TGTGCCAGCAGTTCCGACAGGACCTCCTACGAGCAGTACTTC

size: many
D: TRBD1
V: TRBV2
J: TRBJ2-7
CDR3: CASRQGQGSYEQYF
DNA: TGTGCCAGCAGGCAGGGACAGGGCTCCTACGAGCAGTACTTC

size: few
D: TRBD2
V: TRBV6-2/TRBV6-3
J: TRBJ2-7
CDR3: CASSGYPGLAGGYEQYF
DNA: TGTGCCAGCAGTGGATACCCGGGACTAGCGGGAGGTTACGAGCAGTACTTC

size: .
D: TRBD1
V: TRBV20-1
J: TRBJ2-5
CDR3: CSANSRQLTGVEGETQYF
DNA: TGCAGTGCAAACTCAAGACAGTTAACAGGGGTCGAGGGGGAGACCCAGTACTTC

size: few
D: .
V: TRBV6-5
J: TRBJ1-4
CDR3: CASSSNRRSEKLFF
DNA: TGTGCCAGCAGTTCGAACAGGCGTTCCGAAAAACTGTTTTTT

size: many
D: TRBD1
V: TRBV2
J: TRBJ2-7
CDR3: CAYTRDRAPYEQYF
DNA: TGTGCCTACACCCGGGACAGGGCCCCGTACGAGCAGTACTTC

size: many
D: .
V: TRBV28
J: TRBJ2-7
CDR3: CASSQYEQYF
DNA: TGTGCCAGCAGTCAGTACGAGCAGTACTTC

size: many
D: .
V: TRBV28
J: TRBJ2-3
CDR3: CASSGSGASTDTQYF
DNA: TGTGCCAGCAGTGGGAGCGGAGCCAGCACAGATACGCAGTATTTT

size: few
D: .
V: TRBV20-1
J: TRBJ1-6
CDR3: CSAKGGGYNSPLHF
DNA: TGCAGTGCAAAGGGAGGAGGGTATAATTCACCCCTCCACTTT

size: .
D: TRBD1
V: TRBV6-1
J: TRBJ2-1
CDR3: CASSPAPGQGQDDQFF
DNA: TGTGCCAGCAGTCCGGCACCGGGACAGGGGCAGGATGACCAGTTCTTC

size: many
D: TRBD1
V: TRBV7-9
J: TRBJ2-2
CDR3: CASSATDRGDGELFF
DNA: TGTGCCAGCAGCGCTACGGACAGGGGCGACGGGGAGCTGTTTTTT

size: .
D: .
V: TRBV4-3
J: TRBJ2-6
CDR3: CASSQDVNAGANVLTF
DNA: TGCGCCAGCAGCCAAGATGTGAACGCTGGGGCCAACGTCCTGACTTTC

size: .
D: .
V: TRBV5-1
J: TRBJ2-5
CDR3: CASSLDAKNQETQYF
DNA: TGCGCCAGCAGCTTGGACGCCAAGAACCAAGAGACCCAGTACTTC

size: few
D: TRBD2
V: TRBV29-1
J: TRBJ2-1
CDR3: CSVVLGGSYNEQFF
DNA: TGCAGCGTTGTTCTGGGGGGGTCCTACAATGAGCAGTTCTTC

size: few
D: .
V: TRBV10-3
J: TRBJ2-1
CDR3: CAISTTHNEQFF
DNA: TGTGCCATCTCTACAACCCATAATGAGCAGTTCTTC

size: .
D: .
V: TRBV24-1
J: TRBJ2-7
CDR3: CATSGTSRPGEQYF
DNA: TGTGCCACCAGTGGTACCTCTCGGCCGGGCGAGCAGTACTTC

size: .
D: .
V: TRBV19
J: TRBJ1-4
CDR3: CASSLGTGTSLGKLFF
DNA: TGTGCCAGTAGTCTGGGAACCGGGACGAGTCTGGGAAAACTGTTTTTT

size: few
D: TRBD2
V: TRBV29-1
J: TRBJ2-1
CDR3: CSVEIGGGEQFF
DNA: TGCAGCGTGGAAATTGGGGGGGGTGAGCAGTTCTTC

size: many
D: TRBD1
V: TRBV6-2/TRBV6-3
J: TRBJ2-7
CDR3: CASSYSDRAEEQYF
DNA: TGTGCCAGCAGTTATTCCGACAGGGCCGAAGAGCAGTACTTC

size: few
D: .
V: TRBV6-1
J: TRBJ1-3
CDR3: CASSEDRFYSGNTIYF
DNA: TGTGCCAGCAGTGAAGACAGATTCTACTCTGGAAACACCATATATTTT

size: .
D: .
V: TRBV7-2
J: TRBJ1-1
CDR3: CASSYRGASEAFF
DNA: TGTGCCAGCAGCTACCGGGGGGCCAGCGAAGCTTTCTTT

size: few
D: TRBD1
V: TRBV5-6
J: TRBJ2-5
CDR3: CASSRQGNEETQYF
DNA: TGTGCCAGCAGCCGACAGGGTAATGAAGAGACCCAGTACTTC

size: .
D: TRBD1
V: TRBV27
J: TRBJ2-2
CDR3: CASSLSIILRGRNTGELFF
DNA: TGTGCCAGCAGTTTATCGATAATTCTAAGGGGGCGGAACACCGGGGAGCTGTTTTTT

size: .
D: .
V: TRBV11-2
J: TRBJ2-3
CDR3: CASLGGTTTDTQYF
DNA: TGTGCCAGCTTGGGCGGGACCACCACAGATACGCAGTATTTT

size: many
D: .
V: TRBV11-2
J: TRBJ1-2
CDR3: CASSPEPRGLSNYGYTF
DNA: TGTGCCAGCAGCCCCGAGCCGAGGGGACTCTCCAACTATGGCTACACCTTC

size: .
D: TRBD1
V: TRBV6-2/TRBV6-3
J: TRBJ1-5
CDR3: CASSYPDRGRWEPQHF
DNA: TGTGCCAGCAGTTACCCTGACAGGGGGCGGTGGGAGCCCCAGCATTTT

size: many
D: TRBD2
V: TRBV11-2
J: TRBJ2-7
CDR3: CASSSGLAGGYEQYF
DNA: TGTGCCAGCAGCTCCGGACTAGCGGGAGGGTACGAGCAGTACTTC

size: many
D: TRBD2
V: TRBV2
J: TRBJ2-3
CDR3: CASTLGWGRARPDTQYF
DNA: TGTGCCAGCACCCTAGGTTGGGGGAGGGCCCGTCCAGATACGCAGTATTTT

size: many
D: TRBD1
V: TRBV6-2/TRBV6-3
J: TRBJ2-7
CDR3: CASSYSTGQGYGEQYF
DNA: TGTGCCAGCAGTTACTCGACGGGACAGGGGTATGGGGAGCAGTACTTC

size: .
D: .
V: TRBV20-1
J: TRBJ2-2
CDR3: CSARDGPLNTGELFF
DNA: TGCAGTGCTAGAGATGGGCCCTTAAACACCGGGGAGCTGTTTTTT

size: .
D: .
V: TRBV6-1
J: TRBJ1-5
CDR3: CASSKTPGEPQHF
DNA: TGTGCCAGCAGTAAGACTCCTGGGGAGCCCCAGCATTTT

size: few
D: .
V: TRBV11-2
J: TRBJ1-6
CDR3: CASSDGHYNSPLHF
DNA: TGTGCCAGCAGCGACGGACACTATAATTCACCCCTCCACTTT

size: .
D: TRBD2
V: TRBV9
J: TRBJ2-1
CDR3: CASSVDPAGVGEQFF
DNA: TGTGCCAGCAGCGTAGATCCAGCGGGAGTCGGTGAGCAGTTCTTC

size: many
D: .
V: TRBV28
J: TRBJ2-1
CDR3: CASTPAGYTYNEQFF
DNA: TGTGCCAGCACTCCGGCGGGTTATACCTACAATGAGCAGTTCTTC

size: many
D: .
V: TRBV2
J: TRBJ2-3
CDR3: CASSEGSHTDTQYF
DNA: TGTGCCAGCAGTGAAGGGTCCCACACAGATACGCAGTATTTT

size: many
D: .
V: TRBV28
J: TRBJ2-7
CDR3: CASSLLGKRRGEQYF
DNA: TGTGCCAGCAGTTTATTGGGCAAGCGGAGGGGCGAGCAGTACTTC

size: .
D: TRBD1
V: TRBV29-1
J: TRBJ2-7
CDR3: CSVPGTGSYEQYF
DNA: TGCAGCGTTCCCGGGACAGGGTCGTACGAGCAGTACTTC

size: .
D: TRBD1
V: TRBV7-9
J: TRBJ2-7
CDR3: CASSVFPGQTYEQYF
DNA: TGTGCCAGCAGCGTTTTCCCGGGACAGACCTACGAGCAGTACTTC

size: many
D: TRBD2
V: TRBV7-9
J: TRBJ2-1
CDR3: CASSLASGVHEQFF
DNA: TGTGCCAGCAGTCTTGCTAGCGGGGTTCATGAGCAGTTCTTC

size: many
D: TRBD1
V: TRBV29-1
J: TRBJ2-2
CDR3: CSARDRGIGELFF
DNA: TGCAGCGCAAGGGACAGGGGGATCGGGGAGCTGTTTTTT

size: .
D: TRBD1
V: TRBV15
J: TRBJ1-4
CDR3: CATSSDRGTNEKLFF
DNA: TGTGCCACCAGCAGTGACAGGGGTACTAATGAAAAACTGTTTTTT

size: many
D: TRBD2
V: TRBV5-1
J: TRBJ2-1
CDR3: CASSGGLKGGPPQEQFF
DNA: TGCGCCAGCAGTGGGGGTTTGAAGGGAGGGCCCCCACAGGAGCAGTTCTTC

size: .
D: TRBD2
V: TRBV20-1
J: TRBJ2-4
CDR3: CSANRAGVQNIQYF
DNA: TGCAGTGCTAATCGGGCGGGGGTTCAAAACATTCAGTACTTC

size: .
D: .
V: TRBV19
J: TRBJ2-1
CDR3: CASSPGGVGYNEQFF
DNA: TGTGCCAGTAGTCCGGGGGGCGTGGGGTACAATGAGCAGTTCTTC

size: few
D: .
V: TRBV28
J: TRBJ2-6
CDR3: CASCPGRVGANVLTF
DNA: TGTGCCAGCTGCCCCGGAAGGGTTGGGGCCAACGTCCTGACTTTC